This T cell receptor (beta chain) was sequenced for a study of response to subunit inactivated influenza vaccine. Study outcomes and limitations: Each seasonal flu vaccination may recruit only limited new T cells, authors suggested.

TCRdb analysed the RT-PCR reads with MiXCR anew, one entry per CDR3 protein. The data contain hundreds of thousands of distinct CDR3 sequences, roughly 14% of them singletons. CDR1 is SGHRS, CDR2 YFSETQ, per germline. The CDR3 has 18 amino acids. Trimming took 0 bases from V and 3 from J; bases not matched to a gene: 9. This clonotype was observed at least ten times. Its matching antigen is unknown. The chain employs TRBV5-1 and TRBJ2-1, with 10 bases fitting TRBD2. The TCR originated in a man in his forties or fifties who received an inactivated influenza vaccine. The specimen was PBMCs from blood, collected 14 to 15 days before vaccination. CDR3 sequence reads: CASSLGHATSGYYNEQFF. The CDR3 nucleotides read TGCGCCAGCAGCTTGGGACATGCGACTAGCGGGTACTACAATGAGCAGTTCTTC.